One sample yielded the 26 T cell receptor beta chains listed below, sequenced in a study of human T cells and chemical hapten exposure. The time point here: patch test 1, 2 weeks after DPC sensitization. Described treatment: therapeutic diphenylcyclopropenone sensitization with weekly scalp DPC. In TCRdb, the RACE reads were re-called with MiXCR into one record per CDR3 protein. The sample shows around 120,000 distinct CDR3 sequences, roughly 15% of them seen only once. Sequenced material: whole blood, taken in connection with sensitization to the hapten diphenylcyclopropenone (DPC). All receptors derive from a man aged 18 to 29 with alopecia areata. Some clones in this sample may be carry-over from other donors' samples.

This clonotype has a handful of counts. V usage is TRBV4-2 and J usage is TRBJ1-6; the D is unclear. Per germline, CDR1 LGHNA and CDR2 YNFKEQ. Trimming stripped 0 bases from V and 7 bases from J, with 10 bases between. The CDR3 spans 15 residues. The CDR3 loop is CASSQEGSDNSPLHF. CDR3 nucleotides: TGTGCCAGCAGCCAAGAGGGCTCAGACAATTCACCCCTCCACTTT.

Only one count was recorded for this clonotype. V usage is TRBV4-3 and J usage is TRBJ2-7; the D gene is possibly TRBD1 (6 bases). The CDR3 covers 18 residues. Germline V gene sequence: CDR1 LGHNA, CDR2 YSLEER. Between the trimmed V and J ends, which lost 0 bases and 3 bases, there was a span of 21 bases. The CDR3 spells CASSQEKVTAGEIYEQYF. The CDR3 DNA reads as TGCGCCAGCAGCCAAGAAAAAGTTACGGCAGGGGAAATCTACGAGCAGTACTTC.

CDR3 sequence reads: CASSVEGDSPLHF. CDR3 DNA: TGTGCCAGCAGCGTAGAGGGTGATTCACCCCTCCACTTT. This chain joins TRBV7-3 and TRBJ1-6, with unresolved D. Germline-derived CDR1 and CDR2 are SGHTA and FQGTGA. CDR3 size: 13 residues. V was pared by 5 bases and J by 8 bases, with 10 bases between. Drawing the rest from reference TRBV7-3 and TRBJ1-6, the complete variable domain is GAGVSQTPSNKVTEKGKYVELRCDPISGHTALYWYRQSLGQGPEFLIYFQGTGAADDSGLPNDRFFAVRPEGSVSTLKIQRTERGDSAVYLCASSVEGDSPLHFGNGTRLTVT.

This clonotype turned up a few times. The gene calls are TRBV5-4 and TRBJ2-6; 8 bases align to TRBD1. CDR1 and CDR2 from the germline V gene are SGHNT and YYREEE (reference sequence). There are 15 residues in the CDR3. The J segment lost 8 bases and the V segment lost 6 bases, leaving 10 bases of the junction unmatched. The DNA for the CDR3 is TGTGCCAGCACCCCAGGGGGCGCAGATACCAACGTCCTGACTTTC. Translated: CASTPGGADTNVLTF.

This clonotype was counted only a few times. The CDR3 is CSVEDIGHRETQYF. The DNA for the CDR3 is TGCAGCGTTGAAGATATAGGACATAGGGAGACCCAGTACTTC. This chain joins TRBV29-1 and TRBJ2-5; TRBD1 is a possible D gene (5 bases). CDR3 length equals 14 residues. The V and J ends lost 0 bases and 5 bases respectively, with 13 bases between them. CDR1 and CDR2 (germline): SQVTM, ANQGSEA.

This clonotype came up many times. This chain connects TRBV5-1 to TRBJ1-1; 11 positions match TRBD1. The CDR3 sequence is 15 residues long. The V segment lost 4 bases and the J segment 3 bases; nucleotides outside the gene matches: 5. CDR1 SGHRS and CDR2 YFSETQ come from the germline V gene. CDR3 DNA sequence: TGCGCCAGCAGCATAGGACAGGGGGCGGACACTGAAGCTTTCTTT. As protein: CASSIGQGADTEAFF.

There are a few counts of this clonotype. The chain recombines TRBV28 with TRBJ1-6, with a weak D call TRBD1 (5 bases). V gave up 3 bases and J gave up 8 bases, with 14 bases separating them. This CDR3 has 15 amino acids. Germline CDR1 MDHEN, CDR2 SYDVKM. The CDR3 nucleotides are TGTGCCAGCAGTTTGCAGGGAAAAGGGGATTCACCCCTCCACTTT. This gives the protein CASSLQGKGDSPLHF.

This rearrangement joins TRBV5-1 to TRBJ2-2; unclear D gene. V gave up 0 bases and J gave up 7 bases, with 10 bases separating them. Germline-derived CDR1 and CDR2 are SGHRS and YFSETQ. The CDR3 is 14 residues long. The CDR3 loop is CASSLGVTFGELFF. The DNA for the CDR3 is TGCGCCAGCAGCTTGGGCGTTACTTTCGGGGAGCTGTTTTTT.

This clonotype was counted between two and nine times. The J gene is TRBJ2-5, the V gene TRBV20-1, with 7 positions matching TRBD2. CDR3 length: 14 residues. In germline, CDR1 is DFQATT, CDR2 SNEGSKA (reference sequence). Trimming took 5 bases from V and 4 from J; bases not matched to a gene: 10. CDR3 protein: CSAGPTSAPETQYF. Here the CDR3 DNA reads TGCAGTGCTGGACCAACTAGCGCCCCAGAGACCCAGTACTTC.

This sequence joins TRBV7-9 and TRBJ1-3; D unclear. Germline CDR1 reads SEHNR; CDR2 reads FQNEAQ (reference sequence). V was shortened by 3 bases and J by 3 bases, with 12 bases between the two germline ends. The CDR3 length is 15 residues. DNA of the CDR3: TGTGCCAGCAGCTTTCCCCCGAGGCTTGGAAACACCATATATTTT. Translated: CASSFPPRLGNTIYF.

The chain uses TRBV5-1 and TRBJ2-3; D is undetermined. The length of the CDR3 is 11 residues. The V gene lost 4 bases and the J gene lost 2 bases, with 2 bases spanning the gap. Germline-derived CDR1 and CDR2 are SGHRS and YFSETQ. CDR3 sequence: CASSDTDTQYF. CDR3 DNA sequence: TGCGCCAGCAGCGACACAGATACGCAGTATTTT.

The chain uses TRBV29-1 and TRBJ2-1; 7 bases match TRBD1. V dropped 0 bases and J dropped 0; count of bases not matched to a gene: 11. The length of the CDR3 is 18 residues. Per germline, CDR1 SQVTM and CDR2 ANQGSEA. CDR3 DNA: TGCAGCGTTGAAGATATAGGACAGGACTCTAGCTCCTACAATGAGCAGTTCTTC. It translates to CSVEDIGQDSSSYNEQFF.

This clonotype was observed a handful of times. V and J are TRBV7-7 and TRBJ2-5; D gene unclear. V lost 4 bases, J lost 4 bases, and 13 bases lay in between. The CDR3 totals 14 residues. Germline-derived CDR1 and CDR2 are SSHAT and FNYEAQ (reference sequence). The CDR3 DNA is TGTGCCAGCAGCTCCGACCTCCGCTCAGAGACCCAGTACTTC. Its translation: CASSSDLRSETQYF. Full variable domain (remainder filled in from reference TRBV7-7 and TRBJ2-5): GAGVSQSPRYKVTKRGQDVTLRCDPISSHATLYWYQQALGQGPEFLTYFNYEAQPDKSGLPSDRFSAERPEGSISTLTIQRTEQRDSAMYRCASSSDLRSETQYFGPGTRLLVL.

The chain employs TRBV10-3 and TRBJ2-7, with D possibly TRBD1 on 6 matching bases. The germline V gene has CDR1 ENHRY and CDR2 SYGVKD. V was cut by 2 bases and J by 2 bases, with 13 bases left in between. The CDR3 totals 15 residues. The DNA for the CDR3 is TGTGCCATCAGTGAGGACAGGAAAGATCCCTACGAGCAGTACTTC. Translated: CAISEDRKDPYEQYF.

The rearrangement uses TRBV11-2 and TRBJ2-7; D is undetermined. Germline V gene data show CDR1 as SGHAT and CDR2 as FQNNGV. Trimming stripped 1 base from V and 2 bases from J, with 15 bases between. The CDR3 covers 16 residues. CDR3: CASSLVRNRGAYEQYF. DNA for the CDR3: TGTGCCAGCAGCTTAGTACGGAATCGAGGTGCCTACGAGCAGTACTTC.

This chain joins TRBV7-2 and TRBJ2-1; tentatively, D is TRBD1 (5 bases). Germline V gives CDR1 SGHTA, CDR2 FQGNSA. The CDR3 extends over 13 amino acids. V lost 1 base to trimming and J lost 7 bases, with 8 bases between them. The CDR3 DNA sequence: TGTGCCAGCAGCTTAGAAGGGGTTAATGAGCAGTTCTTC. Translating it yields CASSLEGVNEQFF.

The sample holds a few counts of this clonotype. The chain joins TRBV29-1 to TRBJ2-2; 10 nucleotides align to TRBD1. This CDR3 has 13 residues. Looked up from germline, CDR1 is SQVTM and CDR2 is ANQGSEA. Trimming cost V 3 bases and J 5 bases; bases outside gene matches: 0. The CDR3 DNA reads as TGCAGCGTTGAGGACAGGGGGACCGGGGAGCTGTTTTTT. It is translated as CSVEDRGTGELFF.

The chain links TRBV20-1 to TRBJ2-2; no definite D call. The CDR3 sequence is 13 residues long. V was shortened by 5 bases and J by 9 bases, with 16 bases between the two germline ends. Per germline, CDR1 DFQATT and CDR2 SNEGSKA (reference sequence). The CDR3, as DNA: TGCAGTGCTCGCCGGGCCATTACCCGGGAGCTGTTTTTT. Encoded protein: CSARRAITRELFF.

A few counts support this clonotype. The chain combines TRBV7-2 with TRBJ2-1, with 10 bases lining up with TRBD2. V was pared by 3 bases and J by 0 bases, with 2 bases of the junction left unmatched. The germline V gene has CDR1 SGHTA and CDR2 FQGNSA. This CDR3 region has 16 residues. CDR3 region: CASSFSGGSSYNEQFF. In DNA form, the CDR3 reads TGTGCCAGCAGCTTTAGCGGGGGGAGCTCCTACAATGAGCAGTTCTTC.

This clonotype appeared a few times. The rearrangement uses TRBV6-1 and TRBJ2-2; D call uncertain. This CDR3 has 15 residues. Germline V gene lookup returns CDR1 MNHNS and CDR2 SASEGT. V was cut by 1 base and J by 5 bases, with 11 bases left in between. Here the CDR3 reads CASSEGPGPTGELFF. The DNA of the CDR3 is TGTGCCAGCAGTGAAGGTCCAGGACCTACCGGGGAGCTGTTTTTT.

The V and J genes are TRBV7-9 and TRBJ2-7, with a weak D call TRBD1 (6 bases). The germline CDR1 and CDR2 sequences are SEHNR and FQNEAQ (reference sequence). Trimming cost V 4 bases and J 5 bases, with 9 bases left between them. The CDR3 spans 12 residues. The DNA of the CDR3 is TGTGCCAGCAGCTATACAGGGCACGAGCAGTACGTC. This encodes CASSYTGHEQYV.

The chain is built from TRBV6-2 or TRBV6-3 and TRBJ2-5; D is perhaps TRBD1 or TRBD2 (5 bases each). Germline lookup yields CDR1 MNHEY and CDR2 SVGEGT. This CDR3 is built from 15 residues. Trimming left V 7 bases short and J 5 bases short, with 20 bases between. The CDR3: CASIFGTMARETQYF. The CDR3 nucleotides are TGTGCCAGCATCTTCGGGACGATGGCCCGGGAGACCCAGTACTTC.

V is TRBV14 and J is TRBJ2-1; 9 nucleotides match TRBD1. This CDR3 is built from 15 residues. The trim removed 6 bases at V and 7 bases at J, leaving 10 bases unmatched. CDR1 is SGHDN and CDR2 is FVKESK in the germline V gene. The CDR3 DNA reads TGTGCCAGCAGTCAAACAGGGGGCGCGGCGAATGAGCAGTTCTTC. Its translation: CASSQTGGAANEQFF.

V usage is TRBV5-1 and J usage is TRBJ2-5; TRBD2 might be the D (5 bases). The CDR3 is 15 amino acids. The V gene lost 1 base and the J gene lost 1 base, with 11 bases spanning the gap. CDR1 is SGHRS and CDR2 is YFSETQ in the germline V gene. CDR3 amino acids: CASSLNPGLQETQYF. The DNA of the CDR3 is TGCGCCAGCAGCTTGAATCCAGGACTCCAAGAGACCCAGTACTTC.

The V and J genes are TRBV6-2 or TRBV6-3 and TRBJ2-2, with no clear D. The germline gives CDR1 MNHEY, CDR2 SVGEGT. This CDR3 has 14 amino acids. The V end lost 2 bases, the J end lost 6 bases, and 10 bases lay between the germline ends. In nucleotides, the CDR3 is TGTGCCAGCAGTTACAGGGTCCTGGCCGGGGAGCTGTTTTTT. Its protein product is CASSYRVLAGELFF.

This clonotype has ten or more counts. The chain couples TRBV3-1 to TRBJ1-4, with 7 bases aligning to TRBD1. The germline V gene encodes CDR1 LGHDT and CDR2 YNNKEL (reference sequence). V shed 0 bases and J 2 bases; nucleotides not matched to a gene: 0. This CDR3 region has 15 residues. The CDR3 DNA follows: TGTGCCAGCAGCCAAGACAGGGGGACTAATGAAAAACTGTTTTTT. This codes for CASSQDRGTNEKLFF.